The 5 T cell receptor beta chains reported below all come from one sample, sequenced in a study of PD-L1 blockade in urothelial cancer. Sample time point: pretreatment peripheral blood. Repertoires were generated with immunoSEQ multiplex PCR, while TCRdb's copy carries only in-frame clones and drops some. The repertoire holds about 87,000 clones, with about 83% as singletons. The sequencing here drew on PBMCs, taken around atezolizumab (anti-PD-L1) treatment. The receptors derive from a man aged 55 to 70 with urothelial cancer.

The chain links TRBV21-1 to TRBJ2-3; the table's D call of TRBD1 was not tested on the DNA. TRBV21-1 is marked as a pseudogene. This CDR3 has 20 residues. CDR3 nucleotides: TGTGCCAGCAAACCGGGACAGGGGAACGGCCTCCAGGAACCCCCAGATACGCAGTATTTT. Translated, it gives CASKPGQGNGLQEPPDTQYF.

This clone was recorded once. The genes are TRBV7-2 and TRBJ2-7; D might be TRBD1 (6 bases). Germline V CDR1 and CDR2: SGHTA, FQGNSA. Between the trimmed V and J ends, which lost 3 bases and 0 bases, there was a span of 12 bases. This CDR3 region has 15 residues. The CDR3 DNA is TGTGCCAGCAGCTTCTTTCAGGGGCCCTCCTACGAGCAGTACTTC. Amino acid sequence: CASSFFQGPSYEQYF.

The V call is TRBV11-3, the J call TRBJ2-7; 8 bases are a match to TRBD2. Germline assignment: CDR1 SGHNT and CDR2 YENEEA. This CDR3 has 15 residues. The V segment lost 3 bases and the J segment 1 base; nucleotides outside the gene matches: 5. The CDR3 region has the DNA TGTGCCAGCAGCTTTGCAGCGGGGGTATCCTACGAGCAGTACTTC. This gives the protein CASSFAAGVSYEQYF.

The rearrangement uses TRBV19 and TRBJ1-4; D gene unclear. Germline V lookup: CDR1 LNHDA, CDR2 SQIVND (reference sequence). Trimming removed 7 bases at V and 2 bases at J, with 20 bases between. The CDR3 covers 17 residues. CDR3 DNA sequence: TGTGCCAGTACCACTCCGAGGTCAGCTGGGACTAATGAAAAACTGTTTTTT. Amino acid sequence: CASTTPRSAGTNEKLFF.

The J gene is TRBJ1-2, the V gene TRBV9; TRBD1 aligns across 7 bases. The junction had 10 bases not matched to a gene; V was cut back by 2 bases and J by 6 bases. This CDR3 comprises 15 residues. CDR1 is SGDLS, CDR2 YYNGEE, per germline. For the CDR3, the DNA is TGTGCCAGCAGCGTCGGGACAGCCTGGGGCAATGGCTACACCTTC. It yields the protein CASSVGTAWGNGYTF.